Listed below are T cell receptor beta chains from one sample, sequenced in a study of vaccination effects on CD4 cells after COVID-19. Assay used: immunoSEQ multiplex PCR; TCRdb lists only in-frame clones, some missing. The sample holds about 73,000 clones, over 70% seen once. No antigen is known for these receptors. The material was CD4+ T cells from PBMCs cultured with SARS-CoV-2 spike peptides, obtained before COVID-19 vaccination. Receptor source: a human donor who received a COVID-19 vaccine. The CDR3 runs from the conserved cysteine through the conserved F or W. Fields, in order: D gene, clone size, J gene, V gene, CDR3 protein, CDR3 DNA. The D gene is left open where the match is weak. The listing skips clone size in some rows; elsewhere it reads once, few, many or a size class.

>NA|NA|TRBJ1-1|TRBV5-6
CASRAGQLPNTEAFF
TGTGCCAGCAGGGCCGGACAGCTACCGAACACTGAAGCTTTCTTT
>NA|few|TRBJ1-1|TRBV9
CASSLTLGPMNTEAFF
TGTGCCAGCAGCCTCACTCTAGGGCCCATGAACACTGAAGCTTTCTTT
>NA|few|TRBJ1-2|TRBV7-9
CASSRTDYGYTF
TGTGCCAGCAGCAGAACGGATTATGGCTACACCTTC
>NA|NA|TRBJ1-3|TRBV2
CASRVARIGNTIYF
TGTGCCAGCAGGGTTGCCAGGATCGGAAACACCATATATTTT
>TRBD1|NA|TRBJ2-5|TRBV18
CASSPPGQGPMSDQYF
TGTGCCAGCTCACCACCTGGACAGGGCCCTATGAGTGACCAGTACTTC
>TRBD1|NA|TRBJ2-3|TRBV4-3
CASSQQQGSDTQYF
TGCGCCAGCAGCCAACAACAGGGGTCGGATACGCAGTATTTT
>TRBD1|once|TRBJ2-1|TRBV3-1/TRBV3-2
CASSQGRQGNEQFF
TGTGCCAGCAGCCAAGGACGACAGGGGAATGAGCAGTTCTTC
>NA|NA|TRBJ1-3|TRBV3-1/TRBV3-2
CASSHGRSSGNTIYF
TGTGCCAGCAGTCATGGCCGGAGTTCTGGAAACACCATATATTTT
>TRBD1|NA|TRBJ2-1|TRBV15
CATSARDRYNEQFF
TGTGCCACCAGTGCACGGGACAGGTACAATGAGCAGTTCTTC
>NA|NA|TRBJ2-2|TRBV19
CASSRQTGELFF
TGTGCCAGTAGTAGACAAACCGGGGAGCTGTTTTTT
>TRBD2|NA|TRBJ2-5|TRBV24-1
CATSDSSGEQETQYF
TGTGCCACCAGTGACTCGAGCGGGGAGCAAGAGACCCAGTACTTC
>TRBD2|NA|TRBJ2-3|TRBV20-1
CSASGTSGGSTDTQYF
TGCAGTGCTAGTGGGACTAGCGGGGGAAGCACAGATACGCAGTATTTT
>NA|NA|TRBJ1-1|TRBV15
CATSRDLVGAGFFF
TGTGCCACCAGCAGAGATCTGGTCGGGGCAGGATTTTTCTTT
>NA|NA|TRBJ1-2|TRBV14
CASSQTVANYGYTF
TGTGCCAGCAGCCAGACGGTAGCTAACTATGGCTACACCTTC
>TRBD1|NA|TRBJ1-6|TRBV4-3
CASSQDVQGGSPLHF
TGCGCCAGCAGCCAAGATGTGCAGGGGGGTTCACCCCTCCACTTT
>TRBD1|NA|TRBJ1-4|TRBV2
CASSSQGAGEKLFF
TGTGCCAGCAGTTCACAGGGGGCAGGTGAAAAACTGTTTTTT
>NA|NA|TRBJ1-6|TRBV24-1
CATSDASENSPLHF
TGTGCCACCAGTGACGCATCGGAGAATTCACCCCTCCACTTT
>TRBD2|NA|TRBJ2-2|TRBV9
CASSATSGGNTGELFF
TGTGCCAGCAGCGCCACTAGCGGGGGGAACACCGGGGAGCTGTTTTTT
>TRBD2|once|TRBJ2-4|TRBV13
CASSPRPTSGDVYF
TGTGCCAGCAGCCCACGGCCGACTAGCGGGGATGTCTACTTC
>NA|NA|TRBJ2-3|TRBV19
CASSRRGETDTQYF
TGTGCCAGTAGTCGCAGGGGTGAGACAGATACGCAGTATTTT
>NA|NA|TRBJ2-6|TRBV27
CASSLYRDSGANVLTF
TGTGCCAGCAGTTTATACAGGGATTCTGGGGCCAACGTCCTGACTTTC
>TRBD1|NA|TRBJ2-1|TRBV7-3
CASSLDRGAYNEQFF
TGTGCCAGCAGCCTGGACAGGGGGGCCTACAATGAGCAGTTCTTC
>TRBD2|NA|TRBJ2-3|TRBV19
CASSAQLALSTDTQYF
TGTGCCAGTAGTGCGCAACTAGCGTTAAGCACAGATACGCAGTATTTT
>NA|NA|TRBJ2-3|TRBV6-5
CASSYGQGPDTQYF
TGTGCCAGCAGTTACGGTCAGGGGCCAGATACGCAGTATTTT
>TRBD2|NA|TRBJ2-3|TRBV5-1
CASSKGLETDTQYF
TGCGCCAGCAGCAAAGGACTAGAGACAGATACGCAGTATTTT
>NA|NA|TRBJ1-1|TRBV7-2
CASSFSQNTEAFF
TGTGCCAGCAGCTTTTCTCAGAACACTGAAGCTTTCTTT
>TRBD1|NA|TRBJ2-5|TRBV3-1/TRBV3-2
CASSQDSWDRGEETQYF
TGTGCCAGCAGCCAAGACAGTTGGGACAGGGGGGAAGAGACCCAGTACTTC
>TRBD2|NA|TRBJ2-6|TRBV7-3
CASSRLAGSSGANVLTF
TGTGCCAGCAGCAGACTAGCTGGATCCTCTGGGGCCAACGTCCTGACTTTC
>TRBD1|NA|TRBJ2-2|TRBV6-5
CASLDRGLYTGELFF
TGTGCCAGCTTAGACAGGGGGCTATACACCGGGGAGCTGTTTTTT
>NA|NA|TRBJ2-2|TRBV9
CASRGWTAGELFF
TGTGCCAGCAGAGGGTGGACGGCCGGGGAGCTGTTTTTT
>NA|once|TRBJ1-6|TRBV3-1/TRBV3-2
CASSQAVQANSPLHF
TGTGCCAGCAGCCAAGCTGTACAGGCAAATTCACCCCTCCACTTT
>NA|NA|TRBJ1-4|TRBV24-1
CATSDGGIPEKLFF
TGTGCCACCAGTGATGGCGGGATCCCAGAAAAACTGTTTTTT
>TRBD1|NA|TRBJ2-4|TRBV28
CASSRTGSHIQYF
TGTGCCAGCAGCCGGACAGGATCACACATTCAGTACTTC
>TRBD1|NA|TRBJ1-1|TRBV6-5
CASSRGMNTEAFF
TGTGCCAGCAGCAGGGGGATGAACACTGAAGCTTTCTTT
>NA|NA|TRBJ2-5|TRBV7-6
CASSLGPGETQYF
TGTGCCAGCAGCTTAGGGCCAGGGGAGACCCAGTACTTC
>NA|NA|TRBJ2-4|TRBV24-1
CATSETGNIQYF
TGTGCCACCAGTGAGACAGGAAACATTCAGTACTTC
>NA|NA|TRBJ1-5|TRBV2
CASSEGGQPQHF
TGTGCCAGCAGTGAGGGGGGTCAGCCCCAGCATTTT
>NA|few|TRBJ1-2|TRBV3-1/TRBV3-2
CASSQAGSNYGYTF
TGTGCCAGCAGCCAAGCCGGATCTAACTATGGCTACACCTTC
>TRBD1|NA|TRBJ1-4|TRBV24-1
CATRSTGANEKLFF
TGTGCCACCAGGTCGACAGGGGCTAATGAAAAACTGTTTTTT
>TRBD2|once|TRBJ2-1|TRBV4-3
CASQGLAGGGSEQFF
TGCGCCAGTCAGGGTTTAGCGGGGGGCGGGAGTGAGCAGTTCTTC
>TRBD2|NA|TRBJ2-1|TRBV18
CASSPRGQGLGEQFF
TGTGCCAGCTCACCACGGGGTCAGGGACTAGGGGAGCAGTTCTTC
>NA|NA|TRBJ2-5|TRBV6-2/TRBV6-3
CASSYSGLGDQETQYF
TGTGCCAGCAGTTACTCTGGACTTGGGGACCAAGAGACCCAGTACTTC
>NA|NA|TRBJ2-1|TRBV30
CAWSRLNEQFF
TGTGCCTGGAGTCGTCTGAATGAGCAGTTCTTC
>NA|NA|TRBJ1-2|TRBV18
CASSSGFGSNYGYTF
TGTGCCAGCTCATCCGGGTTCGGTTCTAACTATGGCTACACCTTC
>TRBD1|few|TRBJ1-3|TRBV7-2
CASSPTQGTVPGNTIYF
TGTGCCAGCAGCCCCACACAGGGGACAGTTCCTGGAAACACCATATATTTT
>NA|NA|TRBJ2-1|TRBV11-3
CASSLFYEQFF
TGTGCCAGCAGCTTATTCTATGAGCAGTTCTTC
>NA|NA|TRBJ1-2|TRBV19
CASSRPAGGENGYTF
TGTGCCAGTAGTCGGCCCGCGGGGGGGGAAAATGGCTACACCTTC
>NA|NA|TRBJ2-5|TRBV5-1
CASSQGHGETQYF
TGCGCCAGCAGCCAGGGACATGGGGAGACCCAGTACTTC
>TRBD2|NA|TRBJ2-3|TRBV5-1
CASSLQRGRGDTQYF
TGCGCCAGCAGCTTGCAGCGGGGTCGCGGAGATACGCAGTATTTT
>NA|NA|TRBJ1-2|TRBV12-3/TRBV12-4
CASSFPDLYGYTF
TGTGCCAGCAGTTTTCCCGATCTATATGGCTACACCTTC
>NA|once|TRBJ1-3|TRBV6-5
CASSRGARGNTIYF
TGTGCCAGCAGTAGGGGGGCGCGAGGAAACACCATATATTTT
>NA|NA|TRBJ2-5|TRBV24-1
CATSAWSQETQYF
TGTGCCACCAGTGCGTGGTCCCAAGAGACCCAGTACTTC
>TRBD1|NA|TRBJ1-6|TRBV6-5
CASSSRQGKAPLHF
TGTGCCAGCAGTTCGCGACAGGGGAAGGCACCCCTCCACTTT
>TRBD1|once|TRBJ1-1|TRBV18
CASSPGRDRNTEAFF
TGTGCCAGCTCACCGGGGAGGGACAGGAACACTGAAGCTTTCTTT
>TRBD1|NA|TRBJ1-1|TRBV4-2
CASSQVTGVTGAEAFF
TGTGCCAGCAGCCAAGTTACGGGAGTGACAGGGGCGGAAGCTTTCTTT
>NA|NA|TRBJ2-2|TRBV7-2
CASSVRVGRDGELFF
TGTGCCAGCAGCGTACGGGTGGGGCGGGACGGGGAGCTGTTTTTT
>NA|NA|TRBJ2-3|TRBV14
CASSVGRGTQYF
TGTGCCAGCAGCGTCGGGCGGGGTACGCAGTATTTT
>NA|NA|TRBJ1-2|TRBV5-6
CASSWLQGLGGYTF
TGTGCCAGCAGCTGGCTACAGGGCCTGGGTGGCTACACCTTC
>NA|NA|TRBJ1-2|TRBV18
CASSGGSNYGYTF
TGTGCCAGCTCCGGAGGATCTAACTATGGCTACACCTTC
>NA|NA|TRBJ2-5|TRBV18
CASSPLPRGASQSTETQYF
TGTGCCAGCTCACCACTTCCCCGGGGGGCCAGTCAATCCACAGAGACCCAGTACTTC